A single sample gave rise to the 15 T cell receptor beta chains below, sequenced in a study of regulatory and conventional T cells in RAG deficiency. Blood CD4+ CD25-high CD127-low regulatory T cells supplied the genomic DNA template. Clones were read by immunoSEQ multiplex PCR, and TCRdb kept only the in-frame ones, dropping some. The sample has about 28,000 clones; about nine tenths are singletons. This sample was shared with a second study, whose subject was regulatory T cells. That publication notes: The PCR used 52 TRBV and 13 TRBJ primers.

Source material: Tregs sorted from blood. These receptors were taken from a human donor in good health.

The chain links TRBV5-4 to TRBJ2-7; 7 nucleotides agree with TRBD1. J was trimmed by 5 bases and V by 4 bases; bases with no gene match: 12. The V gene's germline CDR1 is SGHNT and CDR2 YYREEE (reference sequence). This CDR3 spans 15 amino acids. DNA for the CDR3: TGTGCCAGCAGCATCGGTGGCAGGGGGTGGGACGAGCAGTACTTC. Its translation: CASSIGGRGWDEQYF.

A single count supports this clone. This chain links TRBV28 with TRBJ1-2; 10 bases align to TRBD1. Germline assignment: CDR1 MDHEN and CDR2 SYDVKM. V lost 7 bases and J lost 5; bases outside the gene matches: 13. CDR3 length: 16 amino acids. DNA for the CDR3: TGTGCCAGCAACGGACAGGGGGGTGTAGGACTTTATGGCTACACCTTC. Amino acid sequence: CASNGQGGVGLYGYTF.

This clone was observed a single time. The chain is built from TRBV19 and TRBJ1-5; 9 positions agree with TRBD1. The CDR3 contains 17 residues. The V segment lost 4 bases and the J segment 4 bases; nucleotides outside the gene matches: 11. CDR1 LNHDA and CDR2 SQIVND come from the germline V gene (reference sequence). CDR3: CASSRIGGQGRNQPQHF. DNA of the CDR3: TGTGCCAGTAGTAGAATTGGGGGACAGGGACGAAATCAGCCCCAGCATTTT.

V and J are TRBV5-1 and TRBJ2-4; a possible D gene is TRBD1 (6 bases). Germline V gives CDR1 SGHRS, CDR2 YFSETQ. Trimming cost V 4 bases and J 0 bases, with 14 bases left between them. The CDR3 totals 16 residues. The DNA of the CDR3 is TGCGCCAGCAGCCCGCGCACAGGGAGAGCCAAAAACATTCAGTACTTC. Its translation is CASSPRTGRAKNIQYF.

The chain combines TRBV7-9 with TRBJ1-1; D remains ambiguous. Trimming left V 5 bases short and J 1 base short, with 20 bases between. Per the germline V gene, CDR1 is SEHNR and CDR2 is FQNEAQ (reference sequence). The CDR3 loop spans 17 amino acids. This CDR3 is CASSPIQKYRRNTEAFF. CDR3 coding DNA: TGTGCCAGCAGCCCGATACAGAAATACAGAAGGAACACTGAAGCTTTCTTT.

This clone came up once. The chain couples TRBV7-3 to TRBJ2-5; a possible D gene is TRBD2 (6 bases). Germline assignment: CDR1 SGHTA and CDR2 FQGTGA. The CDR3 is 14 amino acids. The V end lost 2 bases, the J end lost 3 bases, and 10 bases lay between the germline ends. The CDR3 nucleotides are TGTGCCAGCAGCTTACAAGCGGGTGAAGAGACCCAGTACTTC. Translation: CASSLQAGEETQYF.

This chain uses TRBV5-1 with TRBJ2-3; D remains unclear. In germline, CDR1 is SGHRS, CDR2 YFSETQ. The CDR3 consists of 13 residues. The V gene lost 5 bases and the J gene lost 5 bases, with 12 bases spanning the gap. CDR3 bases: TGCGCCAGCAGTTTCGAACCTTTAGATACGCAGTATTTT. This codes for CASSFEPLDTQYF.

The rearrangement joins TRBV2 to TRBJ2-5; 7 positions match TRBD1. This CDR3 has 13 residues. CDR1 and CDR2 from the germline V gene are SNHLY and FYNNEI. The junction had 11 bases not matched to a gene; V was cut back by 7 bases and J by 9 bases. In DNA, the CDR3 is TGTGCCAGCACCCTAGGGACAGTGATGGCCCAGTACTTC. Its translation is CASTLGTVMAQYF.

Here the CDR3 reads CASSSTDSDYIQYF. DNA for the CDR3: TGTGCCAGCAGCTCAACGGACAGTGATTACATTCAGTACTTC. The V gene is TRBV7-9, the J gene TRBJ2-4; D possibly corresponds to TRBD1 (6 bases). The length of the CDR3 is 14 residues. Trimming shortened V by 4 bases and J by 8 bases, and 15 bases separated the two germline ends. CDR1 and CDR2 (germline): SEHNR, FQNEAQ (reference sequence).

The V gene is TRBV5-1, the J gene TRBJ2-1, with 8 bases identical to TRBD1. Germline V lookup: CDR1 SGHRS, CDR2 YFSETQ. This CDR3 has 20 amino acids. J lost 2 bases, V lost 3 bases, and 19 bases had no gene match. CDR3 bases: TGCGCCAGCAGCTCCCCCCGTCAGGGGGCTAACTTGTGGGCCTACAATGAGCAGTTCTTC. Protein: CASSSPRQGANLWAYNEQFF.

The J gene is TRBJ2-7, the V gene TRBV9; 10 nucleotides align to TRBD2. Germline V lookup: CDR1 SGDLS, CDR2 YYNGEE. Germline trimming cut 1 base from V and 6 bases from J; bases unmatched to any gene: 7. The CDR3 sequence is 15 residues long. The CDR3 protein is CASSVSGRGWGEQYF. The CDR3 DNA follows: TGTGCCAGCAGCGTAAGCGGGAGGGGTTGGGGCGAGCAGTACTTC.

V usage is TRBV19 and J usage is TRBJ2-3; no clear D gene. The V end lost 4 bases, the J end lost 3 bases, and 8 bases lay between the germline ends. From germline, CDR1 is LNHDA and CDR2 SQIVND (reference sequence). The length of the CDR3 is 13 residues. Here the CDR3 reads CASSTQWTDTQYF. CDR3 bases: TGTGCCAGTAGTACGCAATGGACAGATACGCAGTATTTT.

The DNA for the CDR3 is TGTGCCAGCACCGGACAGGGGCGGCATGGCTACACCTTC. This sequence encodes CASTGQGRHGYTF. J is TRBJ1-2 and V is TRBV6-6, with 9 bases identical to TRBD1. The CDR3 runs 13 residues. V lost 7 bases and J lost 6; bases outside the gene matches: 6. The germline CDR1 and CDR2 sequences are MNHNY and SVGAGI (reference sequence).

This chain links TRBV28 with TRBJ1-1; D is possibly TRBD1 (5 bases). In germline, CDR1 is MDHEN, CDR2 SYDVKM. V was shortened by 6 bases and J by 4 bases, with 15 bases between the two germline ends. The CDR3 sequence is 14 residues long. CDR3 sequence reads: CASRFLPGGTEAFF. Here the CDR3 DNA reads TGTGCCAGCAGATTCCTCCCGGGGGGCACTGAAGCTTTCTTT.

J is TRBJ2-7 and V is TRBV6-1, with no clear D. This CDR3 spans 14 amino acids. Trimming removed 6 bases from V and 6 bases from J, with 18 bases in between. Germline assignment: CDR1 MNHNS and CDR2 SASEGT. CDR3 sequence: CASSAVVYGREQYF. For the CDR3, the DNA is TGTGCCAGCAGCGCAGTGGTTTATGGCCGCGAGCAGTACTTC.